These T cell receptor beta chains were read from a single sample in a study of cytomegalovirus exposure and HLA in healthy donors. Produced via immunoSEQ multiplex PCR; TCRdb's table is partial and in-frame only. The sample includes approximately 140,000 clones, roughly 83% of them seen just once. Input material: PBMCs. The receptor set was obtained from a human donor in good health. CDR3s include the opening cysteine and the closing phenylalanine or tryptophan. Fields, in order: clone size, D gene, J gene, V gene, CDR3 DNA, CDR3 protein. The D gene is left open where the match is weak. The size of a clone is reported for some rows only, either as once, few or many, or as a class for expanded clones.

>NA|TRBD2|TRBJ2-6|TRBV19
TGTGCCGGCGGGGGGGGAGCTGGGGCCAACGTCCTGACTTTC
CAGGGGAGANVLTF
>few|NA|TRBJ1-1|TRBV5-4
TGTGCCAGCAGCTTGACAGCGGTGACTGAAGCTTTCTTT
CASSLTAVTEAFF
>NA|TRBD1|TRBJ2-7|TRBV30
TGTGCCTGGAGTTTGGACAGGGGGGTCAACGAGCAGTACTTC
CAWSLDRGVNEQYF
>few|TRBD2|TRBJ2-1|TRBV7-2
TGTGCCAGCAGCTTAGGACTAGCGGGGGGGCGGGCTGAGCAGTTCTTC
CASSLGLAGGRAEQFF
>NA|NA|TRBJ1-1|TRBV5-1
TGCGCCAGCACCTTGGGAGCGCAGAACACTGAAGCTTTCTTT
CASTLGAQNTEAFF
>NA|TRBD1|TRBJ1-5|TRBV6-6
TGTGCCAGCAGTGGGGACAGGCGTAATCAGCCCCAGCATTTT
CASSGDRRNQPQHF
>NA|NA|TRBJ2-3|TRBV7-2
TGTGCCAGCAGCTCACAGGGTGCGAGCACAGATACGCAGTATTTT
CASSSQGASTDTQYF
>once|NA|TRBJ2-1|TRBV9
TGTGCCAGCAGCGTAGATTACTACAATGAGCAGTTCTTC
CASSVDYYNEQFF
>NA|TRBD2|TRBJ2-3|TRBV25-1
TGTGCCAGCAGTGACCTGGGACTAGCGGGGGCCACAGATACGCAGTATTTT
CASSDLGLAGATDTQYF
>NA|TRBD1|TRBJ2-7|TRBV5-6
TGTGCCAGCAGCACATGGGACAGGGTATACGAGCAGTACTTC
CASSTWDRVYEQYF
>few|NA|TRBJ1-1|TRBV27
TGTGCCAGCAGTTCGACAGGACGCACTGAAGCTTTCTTT
CASSSTGRTEAFF
>NA|TRBD1|TRBJ1-2|TRBV9
TGTGCCAGCAGCGCCACGGGACAGCTTCACCTCTATGGCTACACCTTC
CASSATGQLHLYGYTF
>NA|TRBD1|TRBJ1-5|TRBV10-1
TGCGCCAGCAGGACAGGGAGTAGCAATCAGCCCCAGCATTTT
CASRTGSSNQPQHF
>NA|NA|TRBJ1-2|TRBV5-1
TGCGCCAGCAGCTTGGACAGGGTTAGCAGCTACACCTTC
CASSLDRVSSYTF
>once|TRBD1|TRBJ2-7|TRBV5-4
TGTGCCAGCAGCTCCTACAGGGGGCTCTCCTACGAGCAGTACTTC
CASSSYRGLSYEQYF
>NA|NA|TRBJ2-2|TRBV6-5
TGTGCCAGCAGTCCTCTCACCGGGGAGCTGTTTTTT
CASSPLTGELFF
>NA|NA|TRBJ2-5|TRBV5-1
TGCGCCTCCAAGGACAGCGCGAGGACACCCTACCAAGAGACCCAGTACTTC
CASKDSARTPYQETQYF
>NA|TRBD2|TRBJ2-1|TRBV5-1
TGCGCCAGCAGCAGCCTACTAGCGGGAGGTGGTAATGAGCAGTTCTTC
CASSSLLAGGGNEQFF
>NA|TRBD1|TRBJ2-2|TRBV30
TGTGCCTGGAGCCCGGACAGGGGATTAACCGGGGAGCTGTTTTTT
CAWSPDRGLTGELFF
>NA|NA|TRBJ1-1|TRBV9
TGTGCCAGCAGCCAACACCTCGGGGGAATGAACACTGAAGCTTTCTTT
CASSQHLGGMNTEAFF
>NA|TRBD1|TRBJ1-5|TRBV5-4
TGTGCCAGCAGCAGAAGGCCAGGGGGCGATCAGCCCCAGCATTTT
CASSRRPGGDQPQHF
>NA|TRBD2|TRBJ2-3|TRBV5-1
TGCGCCAGCAGCTTTCGCCTAGCGGGGGGCGTCCCAGATACGCAGTATTTT
CASSFRLAGGVPDTQYF
>NA|NA|TRBJ1-1|TRBV27
TGTGCCAGCAGTTTACGGAGTTTGAACACTGAAGCTTTCTTT
CASSLRSLNTEAFF
>NA|TRBD1|TRBJ1-1|TRBV7-8
TGTGCCAGCAAAAAGGAAGCAGGGGGCTCGGGGAACACTGAAGCTTTCTTT
CASKKEAGGSGNTEAFF
>NA|TRBD1|TRBJ1-1|TRBV5-1
TGCGCCAGCAGCCACCGGGACAGGGGGCGAAACACTGAAGCTTTCTTT
CASSHRDRGRNTEAFF
>NA|TRBD1|TRBJ2-7|TRBV5-6
TGTGCCAGCAGCTTTTCCGGGACAGGGGTTTACGAGCAGTACTTC
CASSFSGTGVYEQYF
>NA|NA|TRBJ1-1|TRBV5-5
TGTGCCAGCAGCTTGGATAAGAACACTGAAGCTTTCTTT
CASSLDKNTEAFF
>NA|TRBD1|TRBJ1-1|TRBV5-1
TGCGCCAGCAGCTTGGGACAGGGGGGCCTGAACACTGAAGCTTTCTTT
CASSLGQGGLNTEAFF
>NA|TRBD1|TRBJ2-7|TRBV9
TGTGCCAGCAGTGTTGGACAGGGGACGTCCTACGAGCAGTACTTC
CASSVGQGTSYEQYF
>NA|NA|TRBJ2-6|TRBV27
TGTGCCAGCACCTCTAGAGGATTGGCGTTGCCCTTTCCTGGGGCCAACGTCCTGACTTTC
CASTSRGLALPFPGANVLTF
>NA|TRBD2|TRBJ2-1|TRBV5-6
TGTGCCAGCAGCTCGACTAGCGGATACTACAATGAGCAGTTCTTC
CASSSTSGYYNEQFF
>NA|NA|TRBJ2-7|TRBV5-1
TGCGCCAGCAGCTTGGATATTCGTACAGGTTCATATTACGAGCAGTACTTC
CASSLDIRTGSYYEQYF
>NA|TRBD1|TRBJ1-2|TRBV10-3
TGTGCCATCAGTGATTCGGGACAGAACCATGGCTACACCTTC
CAISDSGQNHGYTF
>NA|NA|TRBJ2-2|TRBV7-2
TGTGCCAGCAGCCTAACCCCTGGGGAGCTGTTTTTT
CASSLTPGELFF
>NA|TRBD1|TRBJ1-1|TRBV6-1
TGTGCCAGCAGTCTTACAGGGGTGAACACTGAAGCTTTCTTT
CASSLTGVNTEAFF
>NA|TRBD1|TRBJ2-3|TRBV29-1
TGCAGCGTTCGAGGACAGGGCGCGCCAGATACGCAGTATTTT
CSVRGQGAPDTQYF
>NA|TRBD2|TRBJ2-1|TRBV30
TGTGCCTGGAGTGTATTTCTGGCGGGGGGGGGTGAGCAGTTCTTC
CAWSVFLAGGGEQFF
>once|NA|TRBJ1-2|TRBV29-1
TGCAGCGTTGAAGTGTCGTCGCGGATCTATGGCTACACCTTC
CSVEVSSRIYGYTF
>NA|TRBD1|TRBJ2-5|TRBV5-4
TGTGCCAGCAAGTTGGTGACAGGGGGAATGGAGACCCAGTACTTC
CASKLVTGGMETQYF
>few|TRBD1|TRBJ1-2|TRBV19
TGTGCCAGTAGTAAAATCCGGGACAGCCATTTCTATGGCTACACCTTC
CASSKIRDSHFYGYTF
>NA|NA|TRBJ1-2|TRBV11-2
TGTGCCAGCAGCTTAGGTCCAGGGTTTGGCTACACCTTC
CASSLGPGFGYTF
>once|TRBD2|TRBJ2-7|TRBV7-8
TGTGCCAGCAGCCACGGGACTAACCACGGGTCCTACGAGCAGTACTTC
CASSHGTNHGSYEQYF
>NA|NA|TRBJ1-5|TRBV7-2
TGTGCCAGCAGCCCGGGTTGGGAGAGCAATCAGCCCCAGCATTTT
CASSPGWESNQPQHF